This entry lists 23 T cell receptor beta chains sequenced from one sample in a study of cytomegalovirus exposure and HLA in healthy donors. With 60 Vbeta and 13 Jbeta primers, the PCR was carried out. The data were produced by immunoSEQ multiplex PCR, yet TCRdb's version contains in-frame clones alone and is incomplete. The data contain some 140,000 clones, about three quarters of them singletons. The sequencing sample was made of PBMCs. The receptors originated from a woman aged 40 to 50 in good health and CMV-seronegative.

The chain couples TRBV7-6 to TRBJ2-1; TRBD2 matches 10 bases. The ends lost 5 bases at V and 6 bases at J; junction bases unmatched: 7. The length of the CDR3 is 15 residues. CDR1 is SGHVS, CDR2 FNYEAQ, per germline. CDR3 in DNA: TGTGCCAGCAGCCAGAGCGGGGGGGCCTTCAATGAGCAGTTCTTC. It is translated as CASSQSGGAFNEQFF.

The CDR3 loop is CASSPPDRGNIQYF. CDR3 bases: TGTGCCAGCAGCCCCCCCGACAGGGGGAACATTCAGTACTTC. J is TRBJ2-4 and V is TRBV28; 9 bases are shared with TRBD1. The germline CDR1 and CDR2 sequences are MDHEN and SYDVKM. J lost 7 bases, V lost 6 bases, and 7 bases had no gene match. The CDR3 spans 14 residues.

The J gene is TRBJ2-5, the V gene TRBV5-1, with D possibly being TRBD2 (5 bases). The CDR3 runs 15 residues. Trimming removed 5 bases from V and 2 bases from J, with 16 bases in between. CDR1 is SGHRS, CDR2 YFSETQ, per germline. CDR3 region: CASRRNSGLQETQYF. The CDR3 bases are TGCGCCAGCAGACGCAATTCGGGGTTACAAGAGACCCAGTACTTC. Complete variable domain (other parts from reference TRBV5-1 and TRBJ2-5): KAGVTQTPRYLIKTRGQQVTLSCSPISGHRSVSWYQQTPGQGLQFLFEYFSETQRNKGNFPGRFSGRQFSNSRSEMNVSTLELGDSALYLCASRRNSGLQETQYFGPGTRLLVL.

The chain links TRBV5-1 to TRBJ1-1; D remains unclear. Trimming shortened V by 4 bases and J by 0 bases, and 7 bases separated the two germline ends. The CDR3 totals 13 residues. In germline, CDR1 is SGHRS, CDR2 YFSETQ. CDR3 in DNA: TGCGCCAGCAGCCCAAACATGAACACTGAAGCTTTCTTT. Translating gives CASSPNMNTEAFF.

V gene TRBV7-9 combines with J gene TRBJ2-1, with 9 bases matching TRBD2. The germline CDR1 and CDR2 sequences are SEHNR and FQNEAQ (reference sequence). The CDR3 covers 15 residues. Trimming removed 2 bases from V and 9 bases from J; junction bases left unmatched: 8. The chain's CDR3 is CASSLRLAGDGEQFF. CDR3 DNA sequence: TGTGCCAGCAGCTTAAGATTAGCGGGGGATGGTGAGCAGTTCTTC.

The rearrangement joins TRBV2 to TRBJ1-2, with 7 bases identical to TRBD1. The V gene's germline CDR1 is SNHLY and CDR2 FYNNEI. This CDR3 comprises 14 residues. J lost 3 bases, V lost 8 bases, and 9 bases had no gene match. The CDR3 reads CASSLTGQHYGYTF. In DNA, the CDR3 is TGTGCCAGCTCGTTGACAGGGCAACACTATGGCTACACCTTC. The variable domain in full, completed from reference TRBV2 and TRBJ1-2, reads EPEVTQTPSHQVTQMGQEVILRCVPISNHLYFYWYRQILGQKVEFLVSFYNNEISEKSEIFDDQFSVERPDGSNFTLKIRSTKLEDSAMYFCASSLTGQHYGYTFGSGTRLTVV.

This chain joins TRBV7-3 and TRBJ2-1; a weak D match, TRBD1 (6 bases). Trimming pared 5 bases from V and 9 bases from J, leaving 14 bases between. Per germline, CDR1 SGHTA and CDR2 FQGTGA. The CDR3 runs to 13 residues. CDR3 amino acids: CASSPQATGEQFF. DNA of the CDR3: TGTGCCAGCAGCCCCCAGGCGACAGGTGAGCAGTTCTTC.

The chain recombines TRBV7-8 with TRBJ1-2, with a weak D call TRBD1 (6 bases). The V and J ends lost 4 bases and 2 bases respectively, with 14 bases between them. Germline assignment: CDR1 SGHVS and CDR2 FQNEAQ. CDR3 length: 15 residues. The CDR3 spells CASSSSPTGNYGYTF. The CDR3 bases are TGTGCCAGCAGCTCCTCTCCTACAGGGAACTATGGCTACACCTTC.

This clone was detected a few times. This chain links TRBV4-3 with TRBJ2-7; 10 bases are shared with TRBD1. V was pared by 4 bases and J by 2 bases, with 5 bases of the junction left unmatched. Germline V gene data show CDR1 as LGHNA and CDR2 as YSLEER. This CDR3 has 15 residues. Here the CDR3 reads CASSPGQGLAYEQYV. The DNA for the CDR3 is TGCGCCAGCAGCCCGGGACAGGGGTTGGCCTACGAGCAGTACGTC.

The chain carries TRBV7-9 and TRBJ1-1; D ambiguous. Germline assignment: CDR1 SEHNR and CDR2 FQNEAQ (reference sequence). V was cut by 4 bases and J by 0 bases, with 6 bases left in between. The CDR3 runs 13 residues. The CDR3 DNA sequence: TGTGCCAGCAGCTCACAGATGAACACTGAAGCTTTCTTT. This codes for CASSSQMNTEAFF.

V gene TRBV6-5 combines with J gene TRBJ1-2; D is possibly TRBD1 (6 bases). The V gene lost 2 bases and the J gene lost 3 bases, with 13 bases spanning the gap. The CDR3 loop spans 15 amino acids. Germline CDR1 MNHEY, CDR2 SVGAGI. The CDR3 region has the DNA TGTGCCAGCAGTTACCCGGCAGGGGCTGACTATGGCTACACCTTC. The encoded protein is CASSYPAGADYGYTF.

J is TRBJ2-7 and V is TRBV7-6; TRBD1 matches 8 bases. CDR3 length: 18 amino acids. The V and J ends lost 2 bases and 6 bases, in that order; junction bases with no gene match: 18. Germline V gives CDR1 SGHVS, CDR2 FNYEAQ. The CDR3 spells CASSLFHGRGQGKSEQYV. CDR3 nucleotides: TGTGCCAGCAGCTTATTTCATGGAAGAGGACAGGGCAAAAGCGAGCAGTACGTC.

As regards this clone: The same CDR3 also results from other DNA sequences found in this sample. The chain recombines TRBV5-1 with TRBJ2-1; D call uncertain. The CDR3 spans 14 residues. V lost 2 bases and J lost 4, with 10 bases in between. Germline-derived CDR1 and CDR2 are SGHRS and YFSETQ. CDR3 residues: CASSLGGEYNEQFF. The CDR3, as DNA: TGCGCCAGCAGCTTAGGCGGAGAATACAATGAGCAGTTCTTC.

This chain links TRBV7-9 with TRBJ1-1, with 7 bases lining up with TRBD1. Germline V CDR1 and CDR2: SEHNR, FQNEAQ (reference sequence). CDR3 size: 15 residues. Germline trimming cut 3 bases from V and 2 bases from J; bases unmatched to any gene: 6. This CDR3 is CASSFTTGLNTEAFF. CDR3 nucleotide sequence: TGTGCCAGCAGCTTCACGACAGGGTTAAACACTGAAGCTTTCTTT.

The V and J genes are TRBV7-9 and TRBJ1-2, with no clear D. Germline values: CDR1 SEHNR, CDR2 FQNEAQ (reference sequence). The CDR3 sequence is 13 residues long. The ends were cut back, 3 bases at V and 5 bases at J, with 10 bases in the middle. The CDR3 DNA sequence: TGTGCCAGCAGCTTTGAGGGCTTGTATGGCTACACCTTC. It codes for CASSFEGLYGYTF.

J is TRBJ1-2 and V is TRBV27; 7 bases match TRBD1. Trimming at V came to 5 bases and at J to 7 bases, leaving 10 bases not matched to a gene. This CDR3 is built from 14 residues. Germline V gene data show CDR1 as MNHEY and CDR2 as SMNVEV (reference sequence). DNA for the CDR3: TGTGCCAGCAGTAGAACCGGGACAGTCGGTGGCTACACCTTC. This gives the protein CASSRTGTVGGYTF.

The V gene is TRBV14, the J gene TRBJ2-5; D possibly corresponds to TRBD1 (5 bases). The ends were cut back, 4 bases at V and 5 bases at J, with 5 bases in the middle. Germline assignment: CDR1 SGHDN and CDR2 FVKESK. This CDR3 has 11 amino acids. The DNA of the CDR3 is TGTGCCAGCAGCCCAGGGGAGACCCAGTACTTC. Encoded protein: CASSPGETQYF. Full variable domain (remainder filled in from reference TRBV14 and TRBJ2-5): EAGVTQFPSHSVIEKGQTVTLRCDPISGHDNLYWYRRVMGKEIKFLLHFVKESKQDESGMPNNRFLAERTGGTYSTLKVQPAELEDSGVYFCASSPGETQYFGPGTRLLVL.

The chain couples TRBV7-9 to TRBJ2-7, with TRBD2 identical over 9 bases. Germline CDR1 and CDR2: SEHNR and FQNEAQ (reference sequence). Unmatched junction bases numbered 7, after V lost 3 bases and J lost 13 bases. The CDR3 spans 12 residues. This CDR3 reads CASSFLAGAAYF. The CDR3 DNA follows: TGTGCCAGCAGCTTTTTAGCGGGGGCTGCTTACTTC.

J is TRBJ2-7 and V is TRBV19; D is unclear. The CDR3 is made up of 14 amino acids. Germline V lookup: CDR1 LNHDA, CDR2 SQIVND (reference sequence). V lost 10 bases, J lost 0 bases, and 16 bases lay in between. CDR3 amino acids: CATTQTPNSYEQYF. The CDR3 nucleotides read TGTGCCACCACGCAAACACCGAACTCCTACGAGCAGTACTTC.

The rearrangement uses TRBV5-5 and TRBJ1-1; D remains unclear. The CDR3 sequence is 14 residues long. Trimming took 4 bases from V and 4 from J, leaving 14 bases between them. The germline V gene encodes CDR1 SGHKS and CDR2 YYEKEE (reference sequence). CDR3 sequence (DNA): TGTGCCAGCAGCGGAGCCGGTGGTACCACTGAAGCTTTCTTT. Protein: CASSGAGGTTEAFF.

The chain recombines TRBV5-5 with TRBJ2-1, with D perhaps TRBD2 (6 bases). Trimming took off 4 bases at V and 4 bases at J, with 27 bases between the two ends. Germline V gives CDR1 SGHKS, CDR2 YYEKEE (reference sequence). This CDR3 is 19 amino acids long. Written as DNA, the CDR3 is TGTGCCAGCAGCCCAGGGACTGCCTCTCCTGATAACCCGTACAATGAGCAGTTCTTC. Translated: CASSPGTASPDNPYNEQFF.

V gene TRBV13 combines with J gene TRBJ2-2; weak D call: TRBD1 (5 bases). The CDR3 runs to 15 residues. The germline V and J ends were trimmed by 5 bases and 10 bases, with 20 bases remaining between them. Germline V gives CDR1 PRHDT, CDR2 FYEKMQ (reference sequence). The CDR3 bases are TGTGCCAGCAGCCTTAGAAGGAAGGGGTTAGAGGAGCTGTTTTTT. This gives the protein CASSLRRKGLEELFF.

This chain uses TRBV29-1 with TRBJ1-2; 7 bases agree with TRBD1. V trimming: 6 bases; J trimming: 3 bases; junction bases outside the gene matches: 10. CDR3 length equals 14 residues. CDR1 and CDR2 from the germline V gene are SQVTM and ANQGSEA. The CDR3 DNA sequence: TGCAGCGTCACTACAGGGGAAGAATACTATGGCTACACCTTC. Amino acids: CSVTTGEEYYGYTF.